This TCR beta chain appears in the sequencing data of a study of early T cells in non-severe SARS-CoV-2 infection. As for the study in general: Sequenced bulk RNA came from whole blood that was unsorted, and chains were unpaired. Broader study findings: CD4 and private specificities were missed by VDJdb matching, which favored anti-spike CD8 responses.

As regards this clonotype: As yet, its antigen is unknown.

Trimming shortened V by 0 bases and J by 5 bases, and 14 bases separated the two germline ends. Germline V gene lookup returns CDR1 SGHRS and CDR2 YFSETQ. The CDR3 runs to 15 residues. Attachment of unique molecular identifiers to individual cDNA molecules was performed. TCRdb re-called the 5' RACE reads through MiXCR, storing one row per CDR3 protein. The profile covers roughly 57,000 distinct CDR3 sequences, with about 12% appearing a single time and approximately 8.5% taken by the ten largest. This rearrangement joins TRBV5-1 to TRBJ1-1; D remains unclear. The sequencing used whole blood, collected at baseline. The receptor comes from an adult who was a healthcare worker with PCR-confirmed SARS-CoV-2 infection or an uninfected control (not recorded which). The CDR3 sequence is CASSLEPRERTEAFF. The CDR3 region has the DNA TGCGCCAGCAGCTTGGAGCCGAGAGAGAGGACTGAAGCTTTCTTT.